A selection of T cell receptor beta chains follows, all from one sample in a study of T cell changes during pregnancy in multiple sclerosis. Profiling relied on immunoSEQ multiplex PCR, and the TCRdb table lists in-frame clones only, not all of them. This sample carries over 65,000 clones, roughly nine tenths of them seen once, and the ten largest clones take under 3%. Sequencing used peripheral blood, obtained in the first trimester of pregnancy. These receptors were obtained from a female donor with multiple sclerosis, enrolled in a pregnancy study. Each CDR3 is given without its conserved first and last residue. Each record gives: V gene, J gene, D gene, CDR3 protein. A D gene is named only where the DNA matches it firmly.

v_call: TRBV4-1
j_call: TRBJ2-5
d_call: TRBD1
cdr3_aa: ASSPGQGAGETQY

v_call: TRBV27
j_call: TRBJ1-1
d_call: .
cdr3_aa: ASRPRALNTEAF

v_call: TRBV28
j_call: TRBJ2-7
d_call: .
cdr3_aa: ASSLSRGTYEQY

v_call: TRBV5-1
j_call: TRBJ2-7
d_call: TRBD1
cdr3_aa: ASSLGQGARTYEQY

v_call: TRBV19
j_call: TRBJ2-3
d_call: .
cdr3_aa: ASSKRTGVGADTQY

v_call: TRBV6-5
j_call: TRBJ1-6
d_call: .
cdr3_aa: ASREVKSSPLH

v_call: TRBV29-1
j_call: TRBJ1-4
d_call: TRBD1
cdr3_aa: SVEIQGDYEKLF

v_call: TRBV9
j_call: TRBJ1-1
d_call: .
cdr3_aa: ASSGTAELNTEAF

v_call: TRBV29-1
j_call: TRBJ2-3
d_call: TRBD2
cdr3_aa: SVHLAGGTDTQY

v_call: TRBV6-6
j_call: TRBJ2-7
d_call: .
cdr3_aa: ASSYEGARYEQY

v_call: TRBV5-1
j_call: TRBJ2-5
d_call: .
cdr3_aa: ASSPRGETQY

v_call: TRBV5-6
j_call: TRBJ1-2
d_call: .
cdr3_aa: ASSFRAGVYGYT

v_call: TRBV10-3
j_call: TRBJ1-1
d_call: .
cdr3_aa: AISGPTGNTEAF

v_call: TRBV5-6
j_call: TRBJ1-4
d_call: .
cdr3_aa: ASSLALRGGGYRGEKLF

v_call: TRBV4-3
j_call: TRBJ2-3
d_call: .
cdr3_aa: ASSQDERTQY

v_call: TRBV5-1
j_call: TRBJ2-7
d_call: .
cdr3_aa: ASSGLGTRHTLNVYEQY

v_call: TRBV30
j_call: TRBJ2-1
d_call: TRBD2
cdr3_aa: AWSVPRGTSGTAEQF

v_call: TRBV9
j_call: TRBJ1-2
d_call: .
cdr3_aa: ASSVGEGANYGYT

v_call: TRBV6-1
j_call: TRBJ1-1
d_call: .
cdr3_aa: ASSERNRAKIGTF

v_call: TRBV2
j_call: TRBJ1-2
d_call: .
cdr3_aa: ASRGTLAPNYGYT

v_call: TRBV2
j_call: TRBJ2-7
d_call: TRBD1
cdr3_aa: ASQNKQGAHEQY

v_call: TRBV14
j_call: TRBJ2-5
d_call: TRBD2
cdr3_aa: ASSPSNLVLAGVNRVGTQY

v_call: TRBV27
j_call: TRBJ2-7
d_call: TRBD1
cdr3_aa: ASKTGKGAYEQY